These T cell receptor beta chains were read from a single sample in a study of cytomegalovirus exposure and HLA in healthy donors. Method: immunoSEQ multiplex PCR; TCRdb's copy keeps in-frame clones and lacks some. The table lists more than 35,000 clones, approximately 95% of them singletons. The material sequenced was PBMCs. The origin of the receptors is a man younger than 35 in good health and CMV-seronegative. Both conserved end residues are part of each CDR3. The D gene is left open where the match is weak. Not every row has a clone size; where given, it reads once, few, many or a size class.

v_call	j_call	clone_size	d_call	cdr3_nt	cdr3_aa
TRBV29-1	TRBJ1-2	NA	NA	TGCAGCGATCTGACAGGCTATGGCTACACCTTC	CSDLTGYGYTF
TRBV6-1	TRBJ2-1	NA	NA	TGTGCCAGCAGTGAAGGAAGGGGTGGTGAGCAGTTCTTC	CASSEGRGGEQFF
TRBV13	TRBJ2-7	NA	TRBD1	TGTGCCAGCAGCTTAGGCCAGACAGGGCGAGGCGAGCAGTACTTC	CASSLGQTGRGEQYF
TRBV4-2	TRBJ1-4	NA	NA	TGTGCCAGCAGCCAAGATGGGCAGGCCCCGACAATCAAACTGTTTTTT	CASSQDGQAPTIKLFF
TRBV29-1	TRBJ2-3	NA	TRBD2	TGCAGCGTTCAAGCGGGGGACACAGATACGCAGTATTTT	CSVQAGDTDTQYF
TRBV7-9	TRBJ1-5	NA	TRBD1	TGTGCCAGCAGTCTGGGACAGGGGGGAACTCAGCCCCAGCATTTT	CASSLGQGGTQPQHF
TRBV28	TRBJ2-7	NA	NA	TGTGCCAGCAGATCAGGGGTACTCAACGAGCAGTACTTC	CASRSGVLNEQYF
TRBV11-2	TRBJ2-5	NA	NA	TGTGCCAGCAGCCGAGGGTCGATACAAGAGACCCAGTACTTC	CASSRGSIQETQYF
TRBV4-1	TRBJ2-7	few	NA	TGCGCCAGCAGCCCCCCGGAGTTCACCTACGAGCAGTACTTC	CASSPPEFTYEQYF
TRBV29-1	TRBJ2-5	NA	TRBD1	TGCAGCGTTGGCGGACAGGGGATGGGGGAGACCCAGTACTTC	CSVGGQGMGETQYF
TRBV4-2	TRBJ1-1	NA	TRBD1	TGTGCCAGCAGCCAAGAGGTTTACAGACAGGGGGACCCCTTTGAAGCTTTCTTT	CASSQEVYRQGDPFEAFF
TRBV7-8	TRBJ2-7	NA	NA	TGTGCCAGCAGCTTAGAACGGTTTCTCGAGCAGTACTTC	CASSLERFLEQYF
TRBV6-5	TRBJ1-5	NA	TRBD1	TGTGCCAGCAGTAGGACAGGGGGGACAAATCAGCCCCAGCATTTT	CASSRTGGTNQPQHF
TRBV11-2	TRBJ2-3	NA	TRBD2	TGTGCCAGCAGCTTAGGCGTCGGGGGGGCCAGAGATACGCAGTATTTT	CASSLGVGGARDTQYF
TRBV5-6	TRBJ2-7	NA	TRBD2	TGTGCCAGCAGCTTTATTACTAGCGGGGGGCAATACGAGCAGTACTTC	CASSFITSGGQYEQYF
TRBV6-1	TRBJ1-1	NA	TRBD1	TGTGCCAGCAGTTTCCGCGACAGGGCGTATGAAGCTTTCTTT	CASSFRDRAYEAFF
TRBV4-2	TRBJ2-7	NA	NA	TGTGCCAGCAGCCAAGAGTCTAATAACGAGCAGTACTTC	CASSQESNNEQYF
TRBV5-4	TRBJ1-6	NA	NA	TGTGCCAGCAGCGACGGGTCAACGTATTCACCCCTCCACTTT	CASSDGSTYSPLHF
TRBV2	TRBJ1-1	NA	NA	TGTGCCATACGACACCGGTTGACTGAAGCTTTCTTT	CAIRHRLTEAFF
TRBV7-8	TRBJ2-7	NA	TRBD1	TGTGCCAGCAGCATCTGGACAGGGGGCAGGGACGAGCAGTACTTC	CASSIWTGGRDEQYF
TRBV28	TRBJ2-5	NA	TRBD2	TGTGCCAGCCGAAGGGGACTAGCGGGAGTTACCCAAGAGACCCAGTACTTC	CASRRGLAGVTQETQYF
TRBV9	TRBJ1-1	NA	NA	TGTGCCAGCAGCGTAGATGGAGGGAACACTGAAGCTTTCTTT	CASSVDGGNTEAFF